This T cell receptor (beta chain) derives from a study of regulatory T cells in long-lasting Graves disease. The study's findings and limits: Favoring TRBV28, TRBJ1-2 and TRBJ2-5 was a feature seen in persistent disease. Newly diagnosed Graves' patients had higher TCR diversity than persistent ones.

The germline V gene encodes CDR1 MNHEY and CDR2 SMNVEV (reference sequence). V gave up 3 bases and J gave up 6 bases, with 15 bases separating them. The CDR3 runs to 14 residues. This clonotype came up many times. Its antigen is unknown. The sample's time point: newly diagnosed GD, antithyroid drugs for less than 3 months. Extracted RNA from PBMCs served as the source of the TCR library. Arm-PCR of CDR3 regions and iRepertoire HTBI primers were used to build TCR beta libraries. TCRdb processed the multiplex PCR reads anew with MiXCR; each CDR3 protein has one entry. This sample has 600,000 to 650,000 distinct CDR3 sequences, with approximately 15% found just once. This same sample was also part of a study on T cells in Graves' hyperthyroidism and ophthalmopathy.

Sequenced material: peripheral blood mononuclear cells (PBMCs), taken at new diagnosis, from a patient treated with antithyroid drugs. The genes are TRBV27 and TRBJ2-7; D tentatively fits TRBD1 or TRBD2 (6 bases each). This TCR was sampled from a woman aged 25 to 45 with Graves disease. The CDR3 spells CASSFGFGGGEQYF. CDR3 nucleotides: TGTGCCAGCAGTTTTGGGTTCGGGGGCGGCGAGCAGTACTTC.